The TCR beta chain under discussion was sequenced for a study of shared clonotypes between healthy human individuals. As defined, naive CD8 cells were CD45RO-negative and positively selected for CCR7, with terminally differentiated effector memory CD45RA+ cells excluded. With regard to this clone: What it binds is not known.

Study findings and constraints: Inspection by rarefaction showed sorted-subset sequencing to be incomplete despite large depth. Estimated richness values were generally larger in naive subsets than in memory subsets. When compared with the clonotypes that were shared by all four sorted-subset donors, the non-shared clonotypes turned out to have lower generation probabilities.

The V gene lost 5 bases and the J gene lost 0 bases, with 25 bases spanning the gap. CDR3 size: 19 residues. Germline CDR1 reads MNHEY; CDR2 reads SMNVEV (reference sequence). In the original workflow: From ImmunoSEQ came sequences covering only the junction and carrying no quality scores, so filtering differed. TCRdb's copy holds only in-frame clones and misses some; the assay was immunoSEQ multiplex PCR. The V and J calls and the clone size are those of that table, but D and trimming were determined from the DNA. Of 550,000 to 650,000 clones listed, 95% to 97% were seen once; the top ten hold roughly 0.1%.

The gene calls are TRBV27 and TRBJ1-2, with D possibly TRBD1 on 6 matching bases. The sample taken for sequencing was naive CD8+ T cells sorted from blood. The sequence was collected from a woman aged 25 to 39 in good health. The CDR3, as DNA: TGTGCCAGCAGTAAGGACAGTAGCCCCCCGGATCTACCTAACTATGGCTACACCTTC. It is translated as CASSKDSSPPDLPNYGYTF.